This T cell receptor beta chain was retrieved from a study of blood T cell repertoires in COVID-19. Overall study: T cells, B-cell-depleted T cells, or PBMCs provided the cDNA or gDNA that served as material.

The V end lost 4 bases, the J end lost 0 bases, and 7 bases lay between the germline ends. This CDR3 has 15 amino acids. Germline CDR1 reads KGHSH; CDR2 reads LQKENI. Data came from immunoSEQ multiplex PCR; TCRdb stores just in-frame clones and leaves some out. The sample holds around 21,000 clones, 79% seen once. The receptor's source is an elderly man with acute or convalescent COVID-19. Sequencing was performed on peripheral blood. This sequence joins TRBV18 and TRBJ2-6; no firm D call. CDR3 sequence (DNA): TGTGCCAGCTCACACGGTCCCTCTGGGGCCAACGTCCTGACTTTC. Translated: CASSHGPSGANVLTF.